The 2 T cell receptor beta chains presented below share a single source sample, sequenced in a study of blood T cell repertoires in COVID-19. Profiling relied on immunoSEQ multiplex PCR, and the TCRdb table lists in-frame clones only, not all of them. This sample has over 95,000 clones, with roughly 89% found just once. Sequenced input: peripheral blood. Receptors were obtained from a man between 65 and 85 years old with active or convalescent COVID-19.

The rearrangement joins TRBV5-1 to TRBJ2-7, with TRBD1 matching 9 bases. The J segment lost 5 bases and the V segment lost 4 bases, leaving 7 bases of the junction unmatched. Germline loops: CDR1 SGHRS, CDR2 YFSETQ. This CDR3 region has 14 residues. The CDR3 bases are TGCGCCAGCAGCCTCGGGACAGGGATCCACGAGCAGTACTTC. It encodes CASSLGTGIHEQYF.

Here the CDR3 reads CASTFSPSDTQYF. The CDR3 nucleotides are TGTGCCAGCACCTTTTCCCCCTCAGATACGCAGTATTTT. V and J are TRBV7-2 and TRBJ2-3; D is undetermined. The CDR3 has 13 amino acids. V was clipped by 7 bases and J by 4 bases, with 12 bases between them. Germline values: CDR1 SGHTA, CDR2 FQGNSA.